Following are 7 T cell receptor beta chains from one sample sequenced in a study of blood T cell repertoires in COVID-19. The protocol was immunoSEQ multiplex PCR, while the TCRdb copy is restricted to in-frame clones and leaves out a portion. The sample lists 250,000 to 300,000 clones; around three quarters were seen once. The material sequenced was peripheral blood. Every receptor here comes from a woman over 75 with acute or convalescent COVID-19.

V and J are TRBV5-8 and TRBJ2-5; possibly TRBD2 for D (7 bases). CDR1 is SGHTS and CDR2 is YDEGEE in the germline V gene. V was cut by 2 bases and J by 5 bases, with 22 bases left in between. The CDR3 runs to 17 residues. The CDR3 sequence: CASSFNSGGGRAETQYF. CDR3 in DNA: TGTGCCAGCAGCTTCAATTCCGGCGGGGGCCGGGCCGAGACCCAGTACTTC.

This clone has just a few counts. The CDR3 region has the DNA TGTGCCAGCAGTTACGGGTCGGACTTAGGCAATCAGCCCCAGCATTTT. It yields the protein CASSYGSDLGNQPQHF. The rearrangement joins TRBV6-6 to TRBJ1-5; D is uncertain. CDR3 length: 16 amino acids. Looked up from germline, CDR1 is MNHNY and CDR2 is SVGAGI (reference sequence). V was shortened by 2 bases and J by 2 bases, with 13 bases between the two germline ends.

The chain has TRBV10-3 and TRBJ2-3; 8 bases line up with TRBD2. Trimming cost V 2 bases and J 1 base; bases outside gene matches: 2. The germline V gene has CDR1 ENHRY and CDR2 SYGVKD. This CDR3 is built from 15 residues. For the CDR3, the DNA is TGTGCCATCAGTGAGGGTAGCGGGGGCACAGATACGCAGTATTTT. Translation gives CAISEGSGGTDTQYF.

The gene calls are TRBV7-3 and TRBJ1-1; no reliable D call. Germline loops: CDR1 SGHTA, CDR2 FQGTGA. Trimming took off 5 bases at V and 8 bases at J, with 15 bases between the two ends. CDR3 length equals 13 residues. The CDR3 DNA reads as TGTGCCAGCAGCCCCGACGGGGTGGGGGAAGCTTTCTTT. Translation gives CASSPDGVGEAFF. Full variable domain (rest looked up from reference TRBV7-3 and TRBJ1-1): GAGVSQTPSNKVTEKGKYVELRCDPISGHTALYWYRQSLGQGPEFLIYFQGTGAADDSGLPNDRFFAVRPEGSVSTLKIQRTERGDSAVYLCASSPDGVGEAFFGQGTRLTVV.

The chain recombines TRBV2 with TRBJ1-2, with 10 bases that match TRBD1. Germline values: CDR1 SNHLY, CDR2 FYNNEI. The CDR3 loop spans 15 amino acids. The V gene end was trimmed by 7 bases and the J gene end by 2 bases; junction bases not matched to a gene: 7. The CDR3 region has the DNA TGTGCCAGCACGGGACAGGGGCTGCCAAACTATGGCTACACCTTC. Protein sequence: CASTGQGLPNYGYTF.

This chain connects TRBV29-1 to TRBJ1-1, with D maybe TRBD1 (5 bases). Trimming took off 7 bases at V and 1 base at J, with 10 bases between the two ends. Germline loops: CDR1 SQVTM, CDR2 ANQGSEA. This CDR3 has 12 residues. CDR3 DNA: TGCAGCGGCGGACACGGGAACACTGAAGCTTTCTTT. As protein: CSGGHGNTEAFF.

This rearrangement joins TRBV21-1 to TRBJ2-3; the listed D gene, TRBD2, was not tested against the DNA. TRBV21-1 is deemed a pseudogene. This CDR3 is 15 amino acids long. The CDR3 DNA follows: TGTGCCAGCAGCACGCACTCAAAACGTGGAGATACGCAGTATTTT. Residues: CASSTHSKRGDTQYF.